Presented here are 14 T cell receptor beta chains from one specimen sequenced in a study of blood T cell repertoires in COVID-19. The data were produced by immunoSEQ multiplex PCR, yet TCRdb's version contains in-frame clones alone and is incomplete. The repertoire has 470,000 or so clones, approximately 85% of them found once; the top ten carry roughly 3.2%. Sequenced input: peripheral blood. All receptors come from a human donor in a cohort sampled during active COVID-19.

This clone was counted between two and nine times. The chain employs TRBV7-8 and TRBJ1-2; 11 bases are shared with TRBD1. CDR1 is SGHVS, CDR2 FQNEAQ, per germline. CDR3 length: 13 residues. V lost 5 bases and J lost 8; bases outside the gene matches: 4. The CDR3 sequence is CASSRGTGGGYTF. DNA of the CDR3: TGTGCCAGCAGCCGAGGGACAGGGGGAGGCTACACCTTC.

The rearrangement uses TRBV3-1 (or the pseudogene TRBV3-2) and TRBJ1-1; D remains ambiguous. Trimming cost V 5 bases and J 1 base, with 8 bases left between them. The CDR3 is made up of 13 amino acids. The germline CDR1 and CDR2 sequences are LGHDT and YNNKEL (reference sequence). CDR3 in DNA: TGTGCCAGCAGCGTAACAAGGAACACTGAAGCTTTCTTT. Its translation: CASSVTRNTEAFF.

The rearrangement joins TRBV30 to TRBJ2-1; 14 nucleotides align to TRBD2. This CDR3 spans 15 amino acids. V trimming: 2 bases; J trimming: 8 bases; junction bases outside the gene matches: 5. CDR1 and CDR2 (germline): GTSNPN, SVGIG (reference sequence). The CDR3 DNA sequence: TGTGCCTGGAGTCCTGGACTAGCGGGAGGATATGAGCAGTTCTTC. This encodes CAWSPGLAGGYEQFF.

This clone appeared once. The V and J genes are TRBV9 and TRBJ2-7; 9 nucleotides match TRBD1. The CDR3 length is 13 residues. Trimming took 3 bases from V and 7 from J; bases not matched to a gene: 5. CDR1 is SGDLS, CDR2 YYNGEE, per germline. CDR3 amino acids: CASSAGQGREQYF. The CDR3 DNA follows: TGTGCCAGCAGCGCGGGACAGGGTAGGGAGCAGTACTTC.

The CDR3 protein is CASSLAAGDRQNEQFF. Here the CDR3 DNA reads TGTGCCAGCAGCTTGGCAGCGGGAGATCGGCAGAATGAGCAGTTCTTC. This chain connects TRBV7-3 to TRBJ2-1; 8 nucleotides agree with TRBD2. CDR3 length equals 16 residues. Trimming removed 3 bases from V and 7 bases from J; junction bases left unmatched: 11. CDR1 is SGHTA and CDR2 is FQGTGA in the germline V gene.

This clone was seen many times. V is TRBV3-1 (or the pseudogene TRBV3-2) and J is TRBJ2-5; tentative D call: TRBD1 (6 bases). The germline V gene encodes CDR1 LGHDT and CDR2 YNNKEL (reference sequence). CDR3 length: 17 residues. V was shortened by 3 bases and J by 2 bases, with 19 bases between the two germline ends. The CDR3 protein is CASSHPLSDRWQETQYF. For the CDR3, the DNA is TGTGCCAGCAGCCACCCTTTAAGTGACAGGTGGCAAGAGACCCAGTACTTC.

As regards this clone: Other DNA sequences of this sample code for an identical CDR3. The CDR3 DNA is TGCGCCAGCAGCTACAGGGAGAACACTGAAGCTTTCTTT. Translating it yields CASSYRENTEAFF. The chain couples TRBV5-1 to TRBJ1-1; a possible D gene is TRBD1 (6 bases). The CDR3 sequence is 13 residues long. Germline V gene sequence: CDR1 SGHRS, CDR2 YFSETQ. The V and J ends lost 3 bases and 1 base respectively, with 7 bases between them.

The V gene is TRBV9, the J gene TRBJ2-1, with D tentatively TRBD1 (6 bases). V dropped 3 bases and J dropped 4 bases, with 11 bases sitting between them. The CDR3 has 14 amino acids. Per the germline V gene, CDR1 is SGDLS and CDR2 is YYNGEE. The CDR3 spells CASSAGTIYNEQFF. The CDR3 DNA is TGTGCCAGCAGCGCCGGGACAATATACAATGAGCAGTTCTTC.

V is TRBV10-2 and J is TRBJ1-1; a possible D gene is TRBD1 (6 bases). The V and J ends lost 7 bases and 5 bases respectively, with 20 bases between them. This CDR3 spans 15 amino acids. Germline loops: CDR1 WSHSY, CDR2 SAAADI. In DNA form, the CDR3 reads TGCGCCAGCACCCTAGGGGGGGGTGGAGGAACTGAAGCTTTCTTT. This codes for CASTLGGGGGTEAFF.

The chain links TRBV7-2 to TRBJ1-1; D is uncertain. The ends were cut back, 2 bases at V and 0 bases at J, with 10 bases in the middle. Germline V gives CDR1 SGHTA, CDR2 FQGNSA. The CDR3 has 15 residues. As DNA, the CDR3 is TGTGCCAGCAGCTTACAGCACAGCCTGAACACTGAAGCTTTCTTT. Its protein is CASSLQHSLNTEAFF.

The sample holds one count of this clone. The chain links TRBV4-3 to TRBJ2-7, with 8 bases that match TRBD1. The length of the CDR3 is 14 residues. V shed 0 bases, J shed 6 bases, and the junction held 4 bases outside the gene matches. Looked up from germline, CDR1 is LGHNA and CDR2 is YSLEER. CDR3 coding DNA: TGCGCCAGCAGCCAAGACAGGGGGCGCGGCGAGCAGTACTTC. This gives the protein CASSQDRGRGEQYF.

The genes are TRBV10-3 and TRBJ1-2; TRBD1 aligns across 7 bases. Trimming took 7 bases from V and 4 from J; bases not matched to a gene: 9. This CDR3 contains 14 residues. Per germline, CDR1 ENHRY and CDR2 SYGVKD. CDR3 nucleotide sequence: TGTGCCATCAATACCGGGACAGAGTTCTATGGCTACACCTTC. Its translation: CAINTGTEFYGYTF.

This clone was found a few times. The V call is TRBV24-1, the J call TRBJ2-5, with unresolved D. The germline V gene has CDR1 KGHDR and CDR2 SFDVKD. V was clipped by 4 bases and J by 5 bases, with 13 bases between them. The CDR3 loop spans 14 amino acids. DNA of the CDR3: TGTGCCACCAGTGACCCCGTGAATAGCGAGACCCAGTACTTC. The encoded protein is CATSDPVNSETQYF.

The chain joins TRBV3-1 (or the pseudogene TRBV3-2) to TRBJ2-1; 9 bases align to TRBD2. Germline CDR1 and CDR2: LGHDT and YNNKEL (reference sequence). The CDR3 totals 18 residues. J was trimmed by 7 bases and V by 2 bases; bases with no gene match: 15. CDR3 sequence: CASSQIGLGGRASNEQFF. In DNA, the CDR3 is TGTGCCAGCAGCCAAATAGGCTTGGGCGGGAGGGCAAGTAATGAGCAGTTCTTC.